The rows below give T cell receptor beta chains drawn from one sample of a study of radiation and T cells in renal cell carcinoma. TCRdb's table, derived via immunoSEQ multiplex PCR, lists solely in-frame clones and lacks some. The profile covers some 43,000 clones, with 80% to 85% appearing a single time and less than 35% taken by the ten largest. This material consisted of blood, taken from a patient whose treatment included radiotherapy and nephrectomy. The receptors derive from a woman in her 70s with renal cell carcinoma. The CDR3 runs from the conserved cysteine through the conserved F or W. A D gene is named only where the DNA matches it firmly. Rows give clone size only sometimes, using once, few, many, or a class for an expanded clone.

>TRBJ2-3|.|.|TRBV30
CALSRVTDTQYF
TGTGCCCTCTCGCGGGTAACAGATACGCAGTATTTT
>TRBJ2-1|.|.|TRBV19
CASSIFGTQANEQFF
TGTGCCAGTAGTATTTTCGGGACCCAAGCGAATGAGCAGTTCTTC
>TRBJ2-7|.|TRBD1|TRBV7-8
CASSLGQGTKQYF
TGTGCCAGCAGCTTGGGACAGGGGACTAAGCAGTACTTC
>TRBJ1-5|.|.|TRBV19
CASSIAGGNQPQHF
TGTGCCAGTAGTATAGCTGGCGGGAATCAGCCCCAGCATTTT
>TRBJ1-4|.|.|TRBV7-2
CASSLADKGKLFF
TGTGCCAGCAGCTTAGCTGATAAGGGAAAACTGTTTTTT
>TRBJ2-7|.|TRBD2|TRBV7-2
CASSLAASGGHYEQYF
TGTGCCAGCAGCTTAGCAGCTAGCGGGGGCCATTACGAGCAGTACTTC
>TRBJ2-2|.|.|TRBV2
CASTLEGGQLNTGELFF
TGTGCCAGCACCCTCGAGGGGGGACAGTTGAACACCGGGGAGCTGTTTTTT
>TRBJ2-1|.|TRBD2|TRBV4-2
CASSQDGLAAPKKFF
TGTGCCAGCAGCCAAGATGGACTAGCGGCCCCAAAAAAGTTCTTC
>TRBJ2-7|.|.|TRBV6-6
CASSYEVSYEQYF
TGTGCCAGCAGTTATGAGGTTTCCTACGAGCAGTACTTC
>TRBJ1-2|.|.|TRBV7-9
CASSLDWYGYTF
TGTGCCAGCAGCTTAGATTGGTATGGCTACACCTTC
>TRBJ2-1|few|.|TRBV5-1
CASSFHAGDISYNEQFF
TGCGCCAGCAGCTTCCACGCGGGGGACATCTCCTACAATGAGCAGTTCTTC
>TRBJ2-7|few|.|TRBV5-4
CASSLVGGDYEQYF
TGTGCCAGCAGCTTGGTCGGAGGGGACTACGAGCAGTACTTC
>TRBJ1-1|few|.|TRBV12-5
CASGSGQTEAFF
TGTGCTAGTGGTTCGGGACAAACTGAAGCTTTCTTT
>TRBJ2-5|.|TRBD2|TRBV7-9
CASSPRGSGETQYF
TGTGCCAGCAGTCCGCGGGGGTCCGGGGAGACCCAGTACTTC
>TRBJ1-3|.|.|TRBV6-1
CASSPPGINTIYF
TGTGCCAGCAGCCCCCCCGGGATAAACACCATATATTTT
>TRBJ2-7|.|.|TRBV4-2
CASSQDPAGIEREQYF
TGTGCCAGCAGCCAAGATCCGGCAGGGATTGAGAGGGAGCAGTACTTC
>TRBJ2-7|once|.|TRBV6-1
CASSGRSAYEQYF
TGTGCCAGCAGTGGGCGGTCAGCCTACGAGCAGTACTTC
>TRBJ1-2|.|.|TRBV7-9
CASSRGRTANYGYTF
TGTGCCAGCAGCCGCGGACGGACAGCTAACTATGGCTACACCTTC
>TRBJ2-2|.|TRBD2|TRBV7-8
CASSLDGGANTGELFF
TGTGCCAGCAGCTTAGACGGGGGGGCCAACACCGGGGAGCTGTTTTTT
>TRBJ2-5|.|TRBD2|TRBV2
CASRLAGGPFETQYF
TGTGCCAGCAGACTAGCGGGGGGCCCCTTCGAGACCCAGTACTTC
>TRBJ2-1|.|TRBD2|TRBV2
CASSPWTSGGAGNEQFF
TGTGCCAGCAGTCCCTGGACTAGCGGGGGGGCTGGGAATGAGCAGTTCTTC
>TRBJ1-1|few|.|TRBV19
CASSIEWGRAEAFF
TGTGCCAGTAGTATAGAATGGGGAAGGGCTGAAGCTTTCTTT
>TRBJ1-3|.|.|TRBV4-2
CASSQAVDTIYF
TGTGCCAGCAGCCAAGCAGTGGACACCATATATTTT
>TRBJ2-3|few|TRBD2|TRBV10-3
CAIRDGLAVTDTQYF
TGTGCCATCAGAGATGGGCTAGCGGTCACAGATACGCAGTATTTT
>TRBJ2-4|.|.|TRBV19
CASSIDAGAAQGSKNIQYF
TGTGCCAGTAGTATAGACGCAGGGGCAGCCCAAGGGTCCAAAAACATTCAGTACTTC
>TRBJ2-2|.|TRBD1|TRBV6-5
CASSSPTGTGELFF
TGTGCCAGCAGTTCCCCGACAGGGACCGGGGAGCTGTTTTTT
>TRBJ2-3|.|.|TRBV9
CASSSIGQTDTQYF
TGTGCCAGCAGCTCTATAGGACAGACAGATACGCAGTATTTT
>TRBJ1-1|few|TRBD1|TRBV7-3
CASSTGGNTEAFF
TGTGCCAGCAGTACAGGGGGGAACACTGAAGCTTTCTTT
>TRBJ2-7|few|.|TRBV7-9
CATEGGLVYEQYF
TGTGCCACCGAAGGAGGTTTAGTGTACGAGCAGTACTTC
>TRBJ2-3|.|TRBD2|TRBV5-1
CASSGSGGNTDTQYF
TGCGCCAGCAGCGGTAGCGGGGGGAACACAGATACGCAGTATTTT
>TRBJ2-3|.|TRBD2|TRBV7-9
CASSPSGGSTDTQYF
TGTGCCAGCAGCCCTAGCGGGGGAAGCACAGATACGCAGTATTTT
>TRBJ2-5|.|.|TRBV28
CASRLLGPGSQYF
TGTGCCAGCAGACTACTTGGCCCGGGGTCCCAGTACTTC
>TRBJ2-7|.|TRBD1|TRBV29-1
CSARQGDGSGQYF
TGCAGCGCACGACAGGGTGATGGTTCCGGGCAGTACTTC
>TRBJ2-2|.|.|TRBV11-2
CASSLVTGELFF
TGTGCCAGCAGCTTGGTCACCGGGGAGCTGTTTTTT
>TRBJ2-5|.|.|TRBV30
CAWSNLDRPGETQYF
TGTGCCTGGAGTAACCTTGACAGGCCCGGGGAGACCCAGTACTTC
>TRBJ1-1|few|.|TRBV19
CASSDLMVQANTEAFF
TGTGCCAGTAGTGACCTCATGGTGCAGGCGAACACTGAAGCTTTCTTT
>TRBJ2-7|few|.|TRBV4-1
CASSLNAAYEQYF
TGCGCCAGCAGCCTCAACGCCGCCTACGAGCAGTACTTC
>TRBJ2-5|.|TRBD1|TRBV5-6
CASSPGQGWRETQYF
TGTGCCAGCAGCCCGGGACAGGGGTGGAGGGAGACCCAGTACTTC
>TRBJ1-2|.|.|TRBV6-6
CASSPGQTDNYGYTF
TGTGCCAGCAGTCCCGGACAGACCGATAACTATGGCTACACCTTC
>TRBJ1-5|once|TRBD1|TRBV6-6
CASSRQGNQPQHF
TGTGCCAGCAGTCGACAGGGTAATCAGCCCCAGCATTTT
>TRBJ2-3|.|TRBD2|TRBV30
CAWSGGLAGWADTQYF
TGTGCCTGGAGTGGGGGACTAGCGGGGTGGGCAGATACGCAGTATTTT
>TRBJ1-2|.|TRBD1|TRBV10-3
CAISESTWQGADYGYTF
TGTGCCATCAGTGAGTCAACCTGGCAGGGGGCAGACTATGGCTACACCTTC
>TRBJ2-7|.|.|TRBV7-6
CASSLAARQEYEQYF
TGTGCCAGCAGCTTAGCGGCTAGACAGGAGTACGAGCAGTACTTC
>TRBJ2-7|few|.|TRBV25-1
CASTSNAAYEQYF
TGTGCCAGCACCTCGAATGCGGCCTACGAGCAGTACTTC
>TRBJ1-5|once|.|TRBV19
CASSPTGFGQPQHF
TGTGCCAGTAGCCCGACAGGTTTCGGGCAGCCCCAGCATTTT
>TRBJ1-6|.|TRBD1|TRBV5-4
CASSGGQGGNSPLHF
TGTGCCAGCAGCGGTGGACAGGGCGGGAATTCACCCCTCCACTTT
>TRBJ2-7|.|.|TRBV2
CASSDQDSALYEQYF
TGTGCCAGCAGTGATCAGGACTCGGCTTTGTACGAGCAGTACTTC
>TRBJ2-1|.|.|TRBV27
CASSLLGSFSVGEQFF
TGTGCCAGCAGTTTATTAGGCAGTTTTAGCGTGGGTGAGCAGTTCTTC
>TRBJ2-3|.|TRBD1|TRBV18
CASSRTTGYTDTQYF
TGTGCCAGCTCACGGACGACAGGGTACACAGATACGCAGTATTTT
>TRBJ2-2|.|TRBD2|TRBV9
CASSPLAGGLTGELFF
TGTGCCAGCAGCCCACTAGCGGGGGGGCTCACCGGGGAGCTGTTTTTT
>TRBJ2-1|.|.|TRBV2
CASRRSGTGTSFEQFF
TGTGCCAGCAGGAGGTCCGGGACTGGCACCTCGTTTGAGCAGTTCTTC
>TRBJ2-1|.|TRBD2|TRBV7-9
CASRGGETYNEQFF
TGTGCCAGCAGGGGAGGGGAAACCTACAATGAGCAGTTCTTC
>TRBJ1-3|.|.|TRBV11-3
CASSEGQDTGPGNTIYF
TGTGCCAGCAGCGAGGGACAAGACACCGGTCCTGGAAACACCATATATTTT
>TRBJ2-1|.|.|TRBV4-1
CASSQGGGTHEQFF
TGCGCCAGCAGCCAAGGGGGCGGGACCCATGAGCAGTTCTTC
>TRBJ2-6|.|.|TRBV6-6
CASSRSGANVLTF
TGTGCCAGCAGTCGCTCTGGGGCCAACGTCCTGACTTTC
>TRBJ2-7|.|.|TRBV5-6
CASNVLNSYEQYF
TGTGCCAGCAACGTACTAAACTCCTACGAGCAGTACTTC
>TRBJ2-4|.|.|TRBV7-2
CASSSTPTIAKNIQYF
TGTGCCAGCAGCTCTACACCCACCATAGCCAAAAACATTCAGTACTTC